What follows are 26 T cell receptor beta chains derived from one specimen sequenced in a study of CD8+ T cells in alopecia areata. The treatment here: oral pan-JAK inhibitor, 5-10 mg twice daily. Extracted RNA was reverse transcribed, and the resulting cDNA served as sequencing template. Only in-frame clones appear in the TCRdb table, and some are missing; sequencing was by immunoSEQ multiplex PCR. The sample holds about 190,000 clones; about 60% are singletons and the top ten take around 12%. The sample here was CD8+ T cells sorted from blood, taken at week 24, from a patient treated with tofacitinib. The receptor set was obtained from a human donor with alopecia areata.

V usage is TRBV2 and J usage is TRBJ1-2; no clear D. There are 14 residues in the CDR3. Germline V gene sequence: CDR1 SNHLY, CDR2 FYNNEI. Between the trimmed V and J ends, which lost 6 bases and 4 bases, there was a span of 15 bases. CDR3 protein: CASRDWTYFYGYTF. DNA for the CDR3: TGTGCCAGCAGAGATTGGACGTACTTCTATGGCTACACCTTC.

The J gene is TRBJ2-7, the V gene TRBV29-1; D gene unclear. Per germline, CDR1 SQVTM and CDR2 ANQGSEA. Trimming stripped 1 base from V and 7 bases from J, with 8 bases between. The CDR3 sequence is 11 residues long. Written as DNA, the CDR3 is TGCAGCGTTGAAGGAGAGAAAGAGCAGTACTTC. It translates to CSVEGEKEQYF.

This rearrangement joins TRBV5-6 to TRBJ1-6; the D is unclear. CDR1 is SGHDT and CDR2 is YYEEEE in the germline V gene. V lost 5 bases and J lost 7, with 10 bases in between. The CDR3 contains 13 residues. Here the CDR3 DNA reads TGTGCCAGCAGGTGGTCTGAGAATTCACCCCTCCACTTT. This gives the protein CASRWSENSPLHF.

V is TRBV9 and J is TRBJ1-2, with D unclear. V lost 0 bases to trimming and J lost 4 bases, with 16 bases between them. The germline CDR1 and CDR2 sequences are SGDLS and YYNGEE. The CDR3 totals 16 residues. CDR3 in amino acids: CASSVGELTRSYGYTF. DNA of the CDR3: TGTGCCAGCAGCGTAGGGGAGCTAACGCGGTCCTATGGCTACACCTTC.

In DNA, the CDR3 is TGTGCCAGCAGCCGAGGGACTAGCGGCACAGATACGCAGTATTTT. The encoded protein is CASSRGTSGTDTQYF. The genes are TRBV5-8 and TRBJ2-3; 10 nucleotides match TRBD2. In germline, CDR1 is SGHTS, CDR2 YDEGEE. The CDR3 is 15 amino acids. V lost 4 bases and J lost 1; bases outside the gene matches: 3.

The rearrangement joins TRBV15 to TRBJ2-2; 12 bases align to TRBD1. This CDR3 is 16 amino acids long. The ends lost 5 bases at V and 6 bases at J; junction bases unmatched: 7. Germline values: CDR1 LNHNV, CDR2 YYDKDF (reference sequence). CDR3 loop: CATSFLRDRGPGELFF. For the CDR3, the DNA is TGTGCCACCAGCTTCCTCCGGGACAGGGGGCCCGGGGAGCTGTTTTTT.

The CDR3 reads CASSGGGPSADTQYF. DNA for the CDR3: TGTGCCAGCAGCGGAGGGGGCCCGTCTGCAGATACGCAGTATTTT. The chain combines TRBV9 with TRBJ2-3, with 7 bases matching TRBD1. The CDR3 is made up of 15 amino acids. J lost 4 bases, V lost 3 bases, and 8 bases had no gene match. The germline gives CDR1 SGDLS, CDR2 YYNGEE.

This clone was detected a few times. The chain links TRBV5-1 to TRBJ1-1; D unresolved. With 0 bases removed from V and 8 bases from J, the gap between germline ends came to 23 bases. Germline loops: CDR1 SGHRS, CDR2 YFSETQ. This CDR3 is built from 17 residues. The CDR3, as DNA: TGCGCCAGCAGCTTGGGGACCGCGACCACTCAAACCCTCGAAGCTTTCTTT. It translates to CASSLGTATTQTLEAFF.

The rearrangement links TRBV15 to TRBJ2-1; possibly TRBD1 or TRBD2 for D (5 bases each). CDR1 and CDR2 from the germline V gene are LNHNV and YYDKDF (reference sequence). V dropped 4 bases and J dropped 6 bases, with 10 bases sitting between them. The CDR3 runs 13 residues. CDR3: CATSNRDPNEQFF. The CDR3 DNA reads TGTGCCACCAGCAACCGGGACCCCAATGAGCAGTTCTTC. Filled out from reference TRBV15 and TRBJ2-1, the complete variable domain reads DAMVIQNPRYQVTQFGKPVTLSCSQTLNHNVMYWYQQKSSQAPKLLFHYYDKDFNNEADTPDNFQSRRPNTSFCFLDIRSPGLGDTAMYLCATSNRDPNEQFFGPGTRLTVL.

The CDR3 sequence: CASSHKPKNIQYF. In DNA, the CDR3 is TGTGCCAGCAGCCATAAACCCAAAAACATTCAGTACTTC. This rearrangement joins TRBV14 to TRBJ2-4, with D hard to call. Germline assignment: CDR1 SGHDN and CDR2 FVKESK. The CDR3 has 13 amino acids. Deletions cut 3 bases from V and 2 bases from J, with 5 bases between.

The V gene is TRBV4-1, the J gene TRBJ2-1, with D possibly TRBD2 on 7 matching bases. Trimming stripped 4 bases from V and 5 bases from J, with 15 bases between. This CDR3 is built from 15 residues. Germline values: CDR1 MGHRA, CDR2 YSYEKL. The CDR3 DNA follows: TGCGCCAGCAGCCCCCGTGGGGGGGCGGACAATGAGCAGTTCTTC. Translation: CASSPRGGADNEQFF.

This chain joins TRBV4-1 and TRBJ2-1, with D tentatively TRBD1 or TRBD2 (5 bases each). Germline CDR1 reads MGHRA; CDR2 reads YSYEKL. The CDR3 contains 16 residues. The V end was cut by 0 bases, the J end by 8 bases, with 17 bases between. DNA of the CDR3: TGCGCCAGCAGCCAAGACTGGGACGGCGGTGTGTATGAGCAGTTCTTC. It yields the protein CASSQDWDGGVYEQFF.

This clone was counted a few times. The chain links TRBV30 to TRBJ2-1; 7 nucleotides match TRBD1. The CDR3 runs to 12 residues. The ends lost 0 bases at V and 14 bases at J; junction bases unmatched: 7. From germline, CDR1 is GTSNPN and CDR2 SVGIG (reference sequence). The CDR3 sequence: CAWSVDSGTEFF. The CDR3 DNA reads TGTGCCTGGAGTGTAGATTCCGGGACAGAGTTCTTC.

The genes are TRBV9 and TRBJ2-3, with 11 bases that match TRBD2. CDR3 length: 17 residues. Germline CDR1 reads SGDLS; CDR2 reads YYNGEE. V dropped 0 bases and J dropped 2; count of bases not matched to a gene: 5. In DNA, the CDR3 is TGTGCCAGCAGCGTAGAGCCTAGCGGGGGGCACACAGATACGCAGTATTTT. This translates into CASSVEPSGGHTDTQYF.

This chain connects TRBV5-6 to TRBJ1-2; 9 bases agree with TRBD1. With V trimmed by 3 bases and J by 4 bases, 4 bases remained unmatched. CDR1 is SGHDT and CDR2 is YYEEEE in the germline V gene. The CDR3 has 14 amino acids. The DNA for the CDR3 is TGTGCCAGCAGCTCGGGGACAGGGAGCTATGGCTACACCTTC. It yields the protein CASSSGTGSYGYTF. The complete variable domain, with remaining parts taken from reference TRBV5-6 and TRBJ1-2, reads DAGVTQSPTHLIKTRGQQVTLRCSPKSGHDTVSWYQQALGQGPQFIFQYYEEEERQRGNFPDRFSGHQFPNYSSELNVNALLLGDSALYLCASSSGTGSYGYTFGSGTRLTVV.

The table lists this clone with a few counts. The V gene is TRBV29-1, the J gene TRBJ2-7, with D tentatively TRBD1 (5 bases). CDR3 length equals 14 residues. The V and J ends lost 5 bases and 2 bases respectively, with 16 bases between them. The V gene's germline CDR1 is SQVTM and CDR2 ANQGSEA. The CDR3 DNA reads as TGCAGCGTTTGGGTACTGGACAAAGCCTACGAGCAGTACTTC. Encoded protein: CSVWVLDKAYEQYF.

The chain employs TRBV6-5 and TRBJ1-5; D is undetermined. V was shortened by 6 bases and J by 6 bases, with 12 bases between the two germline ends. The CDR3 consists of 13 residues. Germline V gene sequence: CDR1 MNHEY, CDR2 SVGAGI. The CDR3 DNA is TGTGCCAGCAGCCATGGCCTGGTTCAGCCCCAGCATTTT. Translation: CASSHGLVQPQHF.

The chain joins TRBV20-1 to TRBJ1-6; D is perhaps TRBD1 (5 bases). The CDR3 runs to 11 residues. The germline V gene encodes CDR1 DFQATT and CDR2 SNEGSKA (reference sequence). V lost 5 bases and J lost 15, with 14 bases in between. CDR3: CSALLRGFLHF. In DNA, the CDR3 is TGCAGTGCTCTGCTAAGGGGTTTCCTCCACTTT.

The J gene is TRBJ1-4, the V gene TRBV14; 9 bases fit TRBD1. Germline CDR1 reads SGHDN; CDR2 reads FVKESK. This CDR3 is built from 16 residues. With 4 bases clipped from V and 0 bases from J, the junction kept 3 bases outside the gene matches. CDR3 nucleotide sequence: TGTGCCAGCAGCCTAAGGGACAGGGCAACTAATGAAAAACTGTTTTTT. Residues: CASSLRDRATNEKLFF.

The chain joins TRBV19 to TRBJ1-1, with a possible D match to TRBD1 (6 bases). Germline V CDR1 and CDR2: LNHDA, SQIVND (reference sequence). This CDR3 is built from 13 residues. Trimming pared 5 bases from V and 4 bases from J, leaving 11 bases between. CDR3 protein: CASSRGGRTEAFF. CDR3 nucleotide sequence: TGTGCCAGTAGTCGAGGGGGGCGCACTGAAGCTTTCTTT. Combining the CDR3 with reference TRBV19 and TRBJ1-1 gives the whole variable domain DGGITQSPKYLFRKEGQNVTLSCEQNLNHDAMYWYRQDPGQGLRLIYYSQIVNDFQKGDIAEGYSVSREKKESFPLTVTSAQKNPTAFYLCASSRGGRTEAFFGQGTRLTVV.

Written as DNA, the CDR3 is TGTGCCAGCAGTAAAACAGGGAACAGTCAGCCCCAGCATTTT. Encoded protein: CASSKTGNSQPQHF. V usage is TRBV6-5 and J usage is TRBJ1-5; perhaps TRBD1 as D (6 bases). Germline V gene sequence: CDR1 MNHEY, CDR2 SVGAGI. Trimming cost V 5 bases and J 6 bases, with 14 bases left between them. CDR3 length: 14 amino acids.

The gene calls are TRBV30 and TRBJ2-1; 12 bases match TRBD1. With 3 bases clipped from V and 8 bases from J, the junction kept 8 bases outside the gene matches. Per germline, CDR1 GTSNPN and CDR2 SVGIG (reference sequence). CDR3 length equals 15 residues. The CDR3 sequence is CAWRPGTGGWHEQFF. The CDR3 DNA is TGTGCCTGGAGGCCCGGGACAGGGGGCTGGCATGAGCAGTTCTTC.

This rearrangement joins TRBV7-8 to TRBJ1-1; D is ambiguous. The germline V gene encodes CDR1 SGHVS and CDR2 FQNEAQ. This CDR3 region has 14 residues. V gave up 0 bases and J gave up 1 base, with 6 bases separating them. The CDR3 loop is CASSLAPQNTEAFF. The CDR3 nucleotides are TGTGCCAGCAGCTTAGCCCCCCAGAACACTGAAGCTTTCTTT. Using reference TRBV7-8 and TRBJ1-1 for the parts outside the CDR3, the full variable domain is GAGVSQSPRYKVAKRGQDVALRCDPISGHVSLFWYQQALGQGPEFLTYFQNEAQLDKSGLPSDRFFAERPEGSVSTLKIQRTQQEDSAVYLCASSLAPQNTEAFFGQGTRLTVV.

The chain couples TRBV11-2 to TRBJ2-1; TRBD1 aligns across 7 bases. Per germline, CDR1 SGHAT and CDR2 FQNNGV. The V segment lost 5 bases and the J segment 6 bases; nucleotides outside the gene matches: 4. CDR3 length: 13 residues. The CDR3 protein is CASSVGTANEQFF. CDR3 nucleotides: TGTGCCAGCAGCGTCGGGACAGCCAATGAGCAGTTCTTC.

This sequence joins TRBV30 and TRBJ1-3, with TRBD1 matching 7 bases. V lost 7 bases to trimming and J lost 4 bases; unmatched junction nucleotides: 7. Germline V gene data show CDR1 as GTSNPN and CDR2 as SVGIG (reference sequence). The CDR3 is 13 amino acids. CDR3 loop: CALFRDSGNTIYF. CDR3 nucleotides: TGTGCCTTGTTCCGGGACAGCGGAAACACCATATATTTT.

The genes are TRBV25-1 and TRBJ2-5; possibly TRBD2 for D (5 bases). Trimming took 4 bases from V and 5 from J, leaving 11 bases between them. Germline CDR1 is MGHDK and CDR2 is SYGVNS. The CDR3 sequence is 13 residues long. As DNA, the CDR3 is TGTGCCAGCAGTGGAGGGTTTACGGAGACCCAGTACTTC. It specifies CASSGGFTETQYF.